The 29 T cell receptor beta chains reported below all come from one sample, sequenced in a study of blood T cell repertoires in COVID-19. Profiling relied on immunoSEQ multiplex PCR, and the TCRdb table lists in-frame clones only, not all of them. There are approximately 300,000 clones in the sample; around 89% occur only once, and about 4.6% lies in the top ten. Sequences were obtained from peripheral blood. Receptor source: a man aged 35 to 55 with acute or convalescent COVID-19.

The chain combines TRBV5-6 with TRBJ1-1; weak D call: TRBD1 (5 bases). Trimming stripped 3 bases from V and 7 bases from J, with 16 bases between. There are 14 residues in the CDR3. The germline V gene encodes CDR1 SGHDT and CDR2 YYEEEE. The CDR3 DNA follows: TGTGCCAGCAGCTCATTTGTCAGGGTAGATGAAGCTTTCTTT. Translated, it gives CASSSFVRVDEAFF.

J is TRBJ2-3 and V is TRBV11-3; 11 positions agree with TRBD1. This CDR3 has 15 amino acids. Germline V gene sequence: CDR1 SGHNT, CDR2 YENEEA. V lost 5 bases and J lost 5; bases outside the gene matches: 6. Here the CDR3 DNA reads TGTGCCAGCAGCCACCGGACAGGGGGCGGAGATACGCAGTATTTT. Translated, it gives CASSHRTGGGDTQYF.

The chain has TRBV5-1 and TRBJ1-4, with 7 nucleotides matching TRBD1. V gave up 1 base and J gave up 0 bases; unmatched junction bases: 6. The germline gives CDR1 SGHRS, CDR2 YFSETQ. The CDR3 loop spans 17 amino acids. The CDR3 is CASSLTPGTATNEKLFF. DNA for the CDR3: TGCGCCAGCAGCTTGACACCTGGGACAGCAACTAATGAAAAACTGTTTTTT.

V is TRBV6-5 and J is TRBJ1-5, with 8 bases fitting TRBD1. The CDR3 spans 14 residues. V lost 6 bases and J lost 4; bases outside the gene matches: 5. Germline values: CDR1 MNHEY, CDR2 SVGAGI. CDR3 loop: CASRVGQGNQPQHF. The CDR3 DNA reads as TGTGCCAGCAGAGTCGGACAGGGAAATCAGCCCCAGCATTTT.

This sequence joins TRBV9 and TRBJ1-3; D perhaps matches TRBD1 (5 bases). Trimming removed 3 bases at V and 4 bases at J, with 11 bases between. This CDR3 has 14 residues. Germline V gives CDR1 SGDLS, CDR2 YYNGEE. Here the CDR3 reads CASSEGALGNTIYF. The CDR3 nucleotides read TGTGCCAGCAGCGAAGGGGCGCTAGGAAACACCATATATTTT.

The rearrangement uses TRBV5-6 and TRBJ1-5; TRBD1 might be the D (6 bases). The germline gives CDR1 SGHDT, CDR2 YYEEEE. The CDR3 consists of 14 residues. V was clipped by 3 bases and J by 7 bases, with 14 bases between them. CDR3 sequence: CASSWGLGDQPQHF. CDR3 nucleotide sequence: TGTGCCAGCAGCTGGGGGCTGGGGGACCAGCCCCAGCATTTT.

The V call is TRBV5-1, the J call TRBJ2-3; D is possibly TRBD2 (6 bases). The germline V gene encodes CDR1 SGHRS and CDR2 YFSETQ. The CDR3 totals 15 residues. Trimming left V 7 bases short and J 6 bases short, with 21 bases between. The CDR3 DNA is TGCGCCAGCGCTGAGACGGGCTCAGGAGGGGATACGCAGTATTTT. Translated, it gives CASAETGSGGDTQYF. The full variable domain, rest sourced from reference TRBV5-1 and TRBJ2-3, is KAGVTQTPRYLIKTRGQQVTLSCSPISGHRSVSWYQQTPGQGLQFLFEYFSETQRNKGNFPGRFSGRQFSNSRSEMNVSTLELGDSALYLCASAETGSGGDTQYFGPGTRLTVL.

The chain employs TRBV3-1 (or the pseudogene TRBV3-2) and TRBJ2-7; tentatively, D is TRBD1 (6 bases). This CDR3 contains 16 residues. Looked up from germline, CDR1 is LGHDT and CDR2 is YNNKEL (reference sequence). The V end lost 3 bases, the J end lost 6 bases, and 21 bases lay between the germline ends. The CDR3 DNA reads as TGTGCCAGCAGCCATCTGCCTGGGACAATAGTGATCGAGCAGTACTTC. This encodes CASSHLPGTIVIEQYF.

The J gene is TRBJ2-3, the V gene TRBV11-2, with D possibly being TRBD2 (5 bases). Deletions cut 4 bases from V and 6 bases from J, with 17 bases between. Germline CDR1 is SGHAT and CDR2 is FQNNGV. The length of the CDR3 is 15 residues. In DNA form, the CDR3 reads TGTGCCAGCAGCTCCGTACCGGGGTCCCCGGATACGCAGTATTTT. It encodes CASSSVPGSPDTQYF.

J is TRBJ1-5 and V is TRBV5-8; the D is unclear. The CDR3 is 13 amino acids. Trimming left V 0 bases short and J 6 bases short, with 7 bases between. Germline V gene sequence: CDR1 SGHTS, CDR2 YDEGEE. The DNA for the CDR3 is TGTGCCAGCAGCTTGGATTCGAGTCAGCCCCAGCATTTT. This codes for CASSLDSSQPQHF.

The chain recombines TRBV7-8 with TRBJ2-1; possibly TRBD1 for D (6 bases). The CDR3 is 13 residues long. V was pared by 5 bases and J by 4 bases, with 9 bases between. Germline CDR1 and CDR2: SGHVS and FQNEAQ. The CDR3 loop reads CASSPDRYNEQFF. The CDR3 DNA reads TGTGCCAGCAGCCCGGACAGATACAATGAGCAGTTCTTC.

This chain connects TRBV6-5 to TRBJ1-1; no firm D call. The CDR3 sequence is 13 residues long. The ends were cut back, 7 bases at V and 4 bases at J, with 13 bases in the middle. Germline V CDR1 and CDR2: MNHEY, SVGAGI. As DNA, the CDR3 is TGTGCCAGCAAAAAGCCAGAGGGCACTGAAGCTTTCTTT. Translated: CASKKPEGTEAFF.

The chain uses TRBV18 and TRBJ1-4; 11 bases map to TRBD1. V gave up 1 base and J gave up 7 bases; unmatched junction bases: 2. This CDR3 region has 15 residues. Germline loops: CDR1 KGHSH, CDR2 LQKENI. For the CDR3, the DNA is TGTGCCAGCTCACCACGGGGGACAGGGGGTGAAAAACTGTTTTTT. This gives the protein CASSPRGTGGEKLFF.

The chain uses TRBV19 and TRBJ2-2; D uncertain. The germline V and J ends were trimmed by 5 bases and 0 bases, with 7 bases remaining between them. Germline CDR1 reads LNHDA; CDR2 reads SQIVND (reference sequence). CDR3 length equals 14 residues. CDR3 in DNA: TGTGCCAGTAGTGGCACAGCGAACACCGGGGAGCTGTTTTTT. Its protein is CASSGTANTGELFF. The full variable domain, its missing parts supplied by reference TRBV19 and TRBJ2-2, is DGGITQSPKYLFRKEGQNVTLSCEQNLNHDAMYWYRQDPGQGLRLIYYSQIVNDFQKGDIAEGYSVSREKKESFPLTVTSAQKNPTAFYLCASSGTANTGELFFGEGSRLTVL.

The J gene is TRBJ2-1, the V gene TRBV6-1, with a weak D call TRBD1 (6 bases). Trimming removed 0 bases at V and 7 bases at J, with 16 bases between. CDR1 MNHNS and CDR2 SASEGT come from the germline V gene. The CDR3 runs 16 residues. The DNA of the CDR3 is TGTGCCAGCAGTGAAGCTTGGGCAGGGGAAGGTAATGAGCAGTTCTTC. It encodes CASSEAWAGEGNEQFF.

The chain is built from TRBV5-5 and TRBJ2-3; D perhaps matches TRBD2 (6 bases). From germline, CDR1 is SGHKS and CDR2 YYEKEE (reference sequence). V was trimmed by 4 bases and J by 5 bases, leaving 29 bases between them. The CDR3 has 19 residues. The CDR3, as DNA: TGTGCCAGCAGCCCCTCGGCTCCCGGGACGGCGGGGTCAAGAGATACGCAGTATTTT. Amino acid sequence: CASSPSAPGTAGSRDTQYF. The entire variable domain, with the rest obtained from reference TRBV5-5 and TRBJ2-3, is as follows: DAGVTQSPTHLIKTRGQQVTLRCSPISGHKSVSWYQQVLGQGPQFIFQYYEKEERGRGNFPDRFSARQFPNYSSELNVNALLLGDSALYLCASSPSAPGTAGSRDTQYFGPGTRLTVL.

J is TRBJ2-6 and V is TRBV7-8; the match to TRBD1 covers 10 bases. Germline-derived CDR1 and CDR2 are SGHVS and FQNEAQ. After removal of 4 bases from V and 0 bases from J, the junction contained 3 bases not matched to a gene. This CDR3 is 17 amino acids long. The chain's CDR3 is CASSSGTGVSGANVLTF. The CDR3 DNA reads as TGTGCCAGCAGCTCCGGGACAGGGGTCTCTGGGGCCAACGTCCTGACTTTC.

This clone was observed a few times. The V call is TRBV6-2 or TRBV6-3, the J call TRBJ1-1; TRBD1 matches 11 bases. Germline CDR1 MNHEY, CDR2 SVGEGT. Germline trimming cut 6 bases from V and 6 bases from J; bases unmatched to any gene: 6. The CDR3 sequence is 14 residues long. CDR3 amino acids: CASRPWTGGAEAFF. CDR3 DNA sequence: TGTGCCAGCAGGCCTTGGACAGGGGGCGCTGAAGCTTTCTTT.

CDR3 coding DNA: TGTGCCAGCAGCCCCCGGACACTAATGAACACTGAAGCTTTCTTT. This sequence encodes CASSPRTLMNTEAFF. V usage is TRBV11-2 and J usage is TRBJ1-1; D may be TRBD1 (5 bases). The CDR3 covers 15 residues. Germline lookup yields CDR1 SGHAT and CDR2 FQNNGV. Trimming shortened V by 5 bases and J by 0 bases, and 13 bases separated the two germline ends.

The V gene is TRBV7-7, the J gene TRBJ1-3; TRBD1 matches at 7 bases. The germline V gene has CDR1 SSHAT and CDR2 FNYEAQ (reference sequence). V shed 5 bases and J 0 bases; nucleotides not matched to a gene: 7. There are 16 residues in the CDR3. The CDR3 loop reads CASSPLAGGSGNTIYF. The CDR3 DNA follows: TGTGCCAGCAGCCCCCTGGCAGGGGGCTCTGGAAACACCATATATTTT.

V usage is TRBV19 and J usage is TRBJ1-1; no clear D gene. V lost 0 bases, J lost 10 bases, and 12 bases lay in between. Germline CDR1 reads LNHDA; CDR2 reads SQIVND (reference sequence). The CDR3 consists of 13 residues. CDR3 DNA: TGTGCCAGTAGTATAGACGTTGTGGCCCCAGCTTTCTTT. This sequence encodes CASSIDVVAPAFF.

The chain couples TRBV5-1 to TRBJ2-3, with 10 nucleotides matching TRBD1. Trimming took 2 bases from V and 6 from J; bases not matched to a gene: 3. Germline CDR1 is SGHRS and CDR2 is YFSETQ. CDR3 length: 14 amino acids. The CDR3 is CASSLGTGVDTQYF. CDR3 DNA: TGCGCCAGCAGCTTAGGGACAGGGGTGGATACGCAGTATTTT.

V is TRBV27 and J is TRBJ1-6; D gene unclear. Germline CDR1 is MNHEY and CDR2 is SMNVEV (reference sequence). Trimming took off 6 bases at V and 3 bases at J, with 15 bases between the two ends. The CDR3 has 16 amino acids. CDR3 nucleotides: TGTGCCAGCAGCCCCGCCGGCGGGAACTATAATTCACCCCTCCACTTT. Its protein is CASSPAGGNYNSPLHF.

This chain connects TRBV5-4 to TRBJ2-7; D is ambiguous. CDR3 size: 17 residues. Germline V gene data show CDR1 as SGHNT and CDR2 as YYREEE (reference sequence). V shed 0 bases and J shed 0 bases, with 16 bases lying between them. CDR3 sequence reads: CASSLGPRPGSSYEQYF. The CDR3, as DNA: TGTGCCAGCAGCTTGGGCCCGAGGCCCGGTAGCTCCTACGAGCAGTACTTC.

This chain uses TRBV7-8 with TRBJ1-2; TRBD1 matches 8 bases. This CDR3 has 16 residues. Germline values: CDR1 SGHVS, CDR2 FQNEAQ. V shed 3 bases, J shed 4 bases, and the junction held 10 bases outside the gene matches. CDR3 residues: CASSLRTGPIGYGYTF. The CDR3 DNA follows: TGTGCCAGCAGCTTGCGGACAGGGCCGATAGGCTATGGCTACACCTTC.

The V call is TRBV27, the J call TRBJ1-2; TRBD1 matches at 8 bases. The CDR3 runs to 15 residues. J was trimmed by 4 bases and V by 5 bases; bases with no gene match: 9. Germline lookup yields CDR1 MNHEY and CDR2 SMNVEV (reference sequence). This CDR3 reads CASSPGTGTLYGYTF. In DNA form, the CDR3 reads TGTGCCAGCAGTCCTGGGACAGGAACTCTCTATGGCTACACCTTC.

V gene TRBV12-3 or TRBV12-4 combines with J gene TRBJ2-7; the D gene is possibly TRBD1 (5 bases). The V gene lost 2 bases and the J gene lost 6 bases, with 5 bases spanning the gap. The CDR3 has 11 residues. The CDR3 region is CASSLRGEQYF. The CDR3 DNA follows: TGTGCCAGCAGTTTAAGGGGCGAGCAGTACTTC.

This chain joins TRBV19 and TRBJ2-2; D perhaps matches TRBD2 (5 bases). V was shortened by 7 bases and J by 2 bases, with 11 bases between the two germline ends. Germline V lookup: CDR1 LNHDA, CDR2 SQIVND (reference sequence). This CDR3 is 14 amino acids long. For the CDR3, the DNA is TGTGCCAGTACCTTGGGGAGTAACACCGGGGAGCTGTTTTTT. Residues: CASTLGSNTGELFF.

This chain uses TRBV5-1 with TRBJ2-7, with 7 bases that match TRBD1. Looked up from germline, CDR1 is SGHRS and CDR2 is YFSETQ. After removal of 5 bases from V and 2 bases from J, the junction contained 10 bases not matched to a gene. The CDR3 consists of 15 residues. For the CDR3, the DNA is TGCGCCAGCAGAGCCCCGGGACAGACTACCTACGAGCAGTACTTC. Translated: CASRAPGQTTYEQYF.